This entry concerns a single TCR beta chain. The target of this receptor is not known. No clone much larger than this one lies a single base away; base qualities are absent. TCRbeta CDR3 regions were amplified from genomic DNA using the immunoSEQ Assay, a bias-controlled multiplex PCR. In the source study's methods: Within the assay, amplification of reference gene primers was used to estimate how many nucleated cells each sample contained. Sequence reads were collapsed and filtered to measure the absolute abundance of every unique TCRbeta CDR3 rearrangement. For each sample, productive Simpson clonality was calculated as the square root of Simpson's diversity index across productive rearrangements. The table comes from immuneACCESS by way of TCRdb, which keeps in-frame sequences with V and J called. Part of the clones is missing from these tables; in studies checked, under half for an unresolved V gene and the rest for unknown reasons. Clonal size and the V and J genes are those of that table, whereas D and trimming came from the DNA. Across this sample there are about 140,000 clones, with roughly 88% seen only once. Clones ranked in the top ten supply 1.5% to 2% of the sample.

Collaborating institutions collected whole blood in K2EDTA tubes following their own protocols. For TCRbeta analysis, collaborator samples were shipped as frozen whole blood, as isolated PBMCs, or as DNA extracted from either sample type. The entry originates in a study of blood T cell repertoires in COVID-19 (dated by TCRdb to about 2020). Looking at the study overall: Collaborator samples came from the United States, Italy and Spain and covered acute and convalescent phases of COVID-19. The material from the prospective study consisted of cDNA or gDNA derived from T cells, B-cell-depleted T cells, or PBMCs. The dataset comprised deeply sampled blood TCRbeta repertoires from subjects exposed to, actively infected with, or recovered from COVID-19. The repertoires were released in a freely available public database intended as a resource for research on the immune response to SARS-CoV-2. Samples were obtained from the ongoing ImmuneRACE study (first 160 participants) and from 1,200 or so subjects provided by 6 global collaborators. Sample metadata almost always included a de-identified subject ID, COVID-19 status, age in years and sex. Where HLA class I and class II types were available, the types were taken from metadata supplied by the sample provider, not from assay-based typing. The full study reports these points: How much clinical and demographic metadata was included differed by source and by participant, and the metadata was provided uncurated.

The sequence came from a man in his 70s with acute or convalescent COVID-19. The sequencing sample was made of peripheral blood.

The CDR3 region reads CASSQAGGIQETQYF. The nucleotide sequence is given as TGTGCCAGCAGCCAAGCGGGGGGGATACAAGAGACCCAGTACTTC. The rearrangement joined TRBV4-2 to TRBJ2-5; TRBD2 aligns with 8 central bases. From the cysteine through the phenylalanine, the CDR3 covers 15 amino acids. The kept DNA is CDR3 alone, 45 bases in frame from the first base. V is trimmed back by 1 base and J by 2 bases, and the junction contains 3 bases that no gene match accounts for. CDR1 and CDR2 are drawn from the germline V gene: LGHNA, YNFKEQ.